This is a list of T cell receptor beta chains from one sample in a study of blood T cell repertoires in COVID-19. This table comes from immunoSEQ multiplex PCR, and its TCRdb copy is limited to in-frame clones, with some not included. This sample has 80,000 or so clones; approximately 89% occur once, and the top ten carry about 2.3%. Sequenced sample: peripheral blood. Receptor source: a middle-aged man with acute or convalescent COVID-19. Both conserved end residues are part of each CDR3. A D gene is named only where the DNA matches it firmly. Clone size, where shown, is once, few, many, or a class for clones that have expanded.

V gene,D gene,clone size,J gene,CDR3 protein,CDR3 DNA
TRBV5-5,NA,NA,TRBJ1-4,CASSLASSEKLFF,TGTGCCAGCAGCTTGGCCAGTTCGGAAAAACTGTTTTTT
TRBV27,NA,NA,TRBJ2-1,CASSRNSYNEQFF,TGTGCCAGCAGCCGTAACTCCTACAATGAGCAGTTCTTC
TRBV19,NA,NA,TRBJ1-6,CASSAPPQGNSPLHF,TGTGCCAGTAGCGCGCCTCCGCAGGGAAATTCACCCCTCCACTTT
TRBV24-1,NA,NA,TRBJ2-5,CATRARYQETQYF,TGTGCCACCAGGGCCAGGTACCAAGAGACCCAGTACTTC
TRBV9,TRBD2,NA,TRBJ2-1,CASSVGPSGASAGQFF,TGTGCCAGCAGCGTAGGGCCTAGCGGGGCATCCGCGGGGCAGTTCTTC
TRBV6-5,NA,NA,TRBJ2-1,CASSYQAGNNEQFF,TGTGCCAGCAGTTACCAGGCAGGTAACAATGAGCAGTTCTTC
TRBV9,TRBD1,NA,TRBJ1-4,CASSVGDRGRGGEKLFF,TGTGCCAGCAGCGTAGGGGACAGGGGGCGCGGAGGTGAAAAACTGTTTTTT
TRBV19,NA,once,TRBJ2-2,CASGPLIDTGELFF,TGTGCCAGTGGGCCCCTGATCGACACCGGGGAGCTGTTTTTT
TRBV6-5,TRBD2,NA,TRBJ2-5,CASRGTSGSWTQYF,TGTGCCAGCAGGGGGACTAGCGGGAGTTGGACCCAGTACTTC
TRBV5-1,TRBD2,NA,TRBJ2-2,CASSLRAGANTGELFF,TGCGCCAGCAGCCTTCGAGCGGGAGCGAACACCGGGGAGCTGTTTTTT